Listed here are 27 T cell receptor beta chains from one sample, sequenced in a study of cytomegalovirus exposure and HLA in healthy donors (dated by TCRdb to the late 2010s). Library preparation used the immunoSEQ multiplex PCR assay. The multiplex PCR relied on a mix of 60 forward primers for TCR Vbeta segments and 13 reverse primers for TCR Jbeta segments. This is the immuneACCESS table as TCRdb keeps it, with only in-frame sequences that have V and J called. A part of the clones is gone; compared with another copy, unresolved V genes explain less than half, and the rest is unexplained. Recorded for this sample are approximately 83,000 clones; over 75% of them occurred a single time. The biggest ten clones account for 2% to 2.5% of the sample. The sample comprised PBMCs. The source of these receptors is a man younger than 35 in good health and CMV-seronegative.

The J gene is TRBJ1-1, the V gene TRBV28; no definite D call. The CDR3 spans 15 residues. Per the germline V gene, CDR1 is MDHEN and CDR2 is SYDVKM. V gave up 7 bases and J gave up 1 base, with 16 bases separating them. The CDR3 nucleotides read TGTGCCAGCACCCCTGGAGGCGCGCGGAACACTGAAGCTTTCTTT. It specifies CASTPGGARNTEAFF.

The CDR3 loop reads CASSLVHGNTIYF. The CDR3 DNA reads as TGTGCCAGCAGCTTAGTACACGGAAACACCATATATTTT. The gene calls are TRBV7-9 and TRBJ1-3; no definite D call. Trimming left V 1 base short and J 4 bases short, with 5 bases between. The CDR3 totals 13 residues. Germline V gives CDR1 SEHNR, CDR2 FQNEAQ (reference sequence).

Concerning this clone itself: The missing conserved phenylalanine or tryptophan at the end of this CDR3 makes a read error likely. The DNA is left out, because the CDR3 cannot be placed on it with certainty; the CDR3 is given as TCRdb lists it. The V call is TRBV19, the J call TRBJ1-1; whether TRBD1, the table's D call, matches the DNA was not checked. The CDR3 adds up to 12 amino acids, both ends counted. From germline, CDR1 is LNHDA and CDR2 SQIVND (reference sequence). The CDR3: CASSTEQGGGEE.

The V call is TRBV10-1, the J call TRBJ2-2; no clear D gene. The germline gives CDR1 WNHNN, CDR2 SYGVQD (reference sequence). V lost 6 bases, J lost 6 bases, and 8 bases lay in between. The CDR3 covers 12 residues. The CDR3 DNA is TGCGCCAGCAGAGCTTCTTCCGGGGAGCTGTTTTTT. The encoded protein is CASRASSGELFF.

This chain joins TRBV7-2 and TRBJ2-1; tentative D call: TRBD1 (5 bases). This CDR3 spans 15 amino acids. Germline loops: CDR1 SGHTA, CDR2 FQGNSA. The V gene lost 0 bases and the J gene lost 4 bases, with 10 bases spanning the gap. The CDR3 DNA follows: TGTGCCAGCAGCTTAGCGGGGCCCGGTTACAATGAGCAGTTCTTC. Its translation is CASSLAGPGYNEQFF.

This sequence joins TRBV27 and TRBJ2-5; TRBD1 aligns across 11 bases. The J call may be faulty, since TRBJ2-7 better matches the DNA end. The CDR3 contains 15 residues. Germline loops: CDR1 MNHEY, CDR2 SMNVEV (reference sequence). The CDR3 here is CASSDPRTGGHEQYF. The CDR3 coding sequence is TGTGCCAGCAGTGACCCTCGGACAGGGGGCCACGAGCAGTACTTC.

The chain is built from TRBV19 and TRBJ2-6, with 7 bases identical to TRBD1. The CDR3 extends over 14 amino acids. Germline V gene lookup returns CDR1 LNHDA and CDR2 SQIVND (reference sequence). Unmatched junction bases numbered 6, after V lost 9 bases and J lost 4 bases. The CDR3 coding sequence is TGTGCCAGCGTTACAGGGGTAGGGGCCAACGTCCTGACTTTC. This encodes CASVTGVGANVLTF.

This rearrangement joins TRBV4-1 to TRBJ2-5, with a weak D call TRBD1 (6 bases). Germline V gene data show CDR1 as MGHRA and CDR2 as YSYEKL. The ends were cut back, 0 bases at V and 7 bases at J, with 12 bases in the middle. The CDR3 loop spans 14 amino acids. CDR3: CASSQEGGRGTQYF. DNA of the CDR3: TGCGCCAGCAGCCAAGAAGGGGGACGGGGGACCCAGTACTTC.

This rearrangement joins TRBV5-6 to TRBJ2-7; TRBD2 matches 16 bases. The junction had 2 bases not matched to a gene; V was cut back by 4 bases and J by 4 bases. The CDR3 sequence is 15 residues long. Germline CDR1 is SGHDT and CDR2 is YYEEEE. This CDR3 is CASSAGLAGGYEQYF. The CDR3 DNA reads TGTGCCAGCAGCGCGGGACTAGCGGGGGGGTACGAGCAGTACTTC.

This chain joins TRBV30 and TRBJ1-1; 9 bases match TRBD1. This CDR3 is built from 15 residues. V shed 4 bases and J 4 bases; nucleotides not matched to a gene: 10. CDR1 and CDR2 from the germline V gene are GTSNPN and SVGIG (reference sequence). The CDR3 bases are TGTGCCTGGATTACAGGGGGCGGGTTGGTCACTGAAGCTTTCTTT. This gives the protein CAWITGGGLVTEAFF.

The genes are TRBV7-2 and TRBJ2-2, with TRBD1 matching over 10 bases. From germline, CDR1 is SGHTA and CDR2 FQGNSA. The CDR3 is made up of 15 amino acids. Trimming took 2 bases from V and 7 from J; bases not matched to a gene: 4. This CDR3 reads CASSLRTGGSGELFF. As DNA, the CDR3 is TGTGCCAGCAGCTTAAGGACAGGGGGAAGCGGGGAGCTGTTTTTT. The whole variable domain, filled in from reference TRBV7-2 and TRBJ2-2, reads GAGVSQSPSNKVTEKGKDVELRCDPISGHTALYWYRQSLGQGLEFLIYFQGNSAPDKSGLPSDRFSAERTGGSVSTLTIQRTQQEDSAVYLCASSLRTGGSGELFFGEGSRLTVL.

This chain uses TRBV19 with TRBJ1-6, with 9 bases identical to TRBD1. The junction had 8 bases not matched to a gene; V was cut back by 4 bases and J by 10 bases. CDR1 and CDR2 from the germline V gene are LNHDA and SQIVND (reference sequence). The CDR3 runs 15 residues. The CDR3 DNA sequence: TGTGCCAGTAGTACCCGGACAGGGGCAGGGTCACCCCTCCACTTT. Protein product: CASSTRTGAGSPLHF.

The chain links TRBV6-4 to TRBJ1-1; a possible D gene is TRBD1 (5 bases). Germline V gene sequence: CDR1 MRHNA, CDR2 SNTAGT. Trimming stripped 6 bases from V and 1 base from J, with 9 bases between. The CDR3 has 13 residues. The CDR3 DNA sequence: TGTGCCAGCAGCCGACAGAGGAACACTGAAGCTTTCTTT. Residues: CASSRQRNTEAFF.

V gene TRBV10-1 combines with J gene TRBJ2-1, with a weak D call TRBD2 (7 bases). The CDR3 is 17 amino acids. CDR1 WNHNN and CDR2 SYGVQD come from the germline V gene (reference sequence). V was clipped by 8 bases and J by 8 bases, with 28 bases between them. The CDR3, as DNA: TGCGCCAGCTCCTCGGGATCTGGGGGGGGCCTGAGGGATGAGCAGTTCTTC. This translates into CASSSGSGGGLRDEQFF.

This clone was seen a few times. The chain uses TRBV6-1 and TRBJ1-1; D not resolved. The CDR3 is 13 amino acids. The V gene lost 7 bases and the J gene lost 2 bases, with 11 bases spanning the gap. Germline V lookup: CDR1 MNHNS, CDR2 SASEGT. CDR3 DNA sequence: TGTGCCAGCACGACACAGAGAAACACTGAAGCTTTCTTT. This codes for CASTTQRNTEAFF.

This chain links TRBV5-4 with TRBJ2-5, with 8 positions matching TRBD1. The last part of the DNA fits TRBJ2-7 better; the J call may be wrong. Per the germline V gene, CDR1 is SGHNT and CDR2 is YYREEE (reference sequence). CDR3 size: 15 residues. The CDR3 sequence: CASSTGQAAYYEQYF. In nucleotides, the CDR3 is TGTGCCAGCAGCACGGGACAGGCCGCCTACTACGAGCAGTACTTC.

J is TRBJ2-3 and V is TRBV9, with D hard to call. The CDR3 length is 13 residues. Germline CDR1 is SGDLS and CDR2 is YYNGEE. Trimming pared 0 bases from V and 4 bases from J, leaving 6 bases between. CDR3 sequence reads: CASSVDGPDTQYF. The CDR3 nucleotides read TGTGCCAGCAGCGTAGATGGCCCAGATACGCAGTATTTT.

The chain links TRBV6-5 to TRBJ1-5, with 7 nucleotides matching TRBD1. Germline V gene lookup returns CDR1 MNHEY and CDR2 SVGAGI. The CDR3 has 14 amino acids. V lost 2 bases to trimming and J lost 6 bases; unmatched junction nucleotides: 4. The CDR3 bases are TGTGCCAGCAGTTACGGAGGGGGCGGTCAGCCCCAGCATTTT. It yields the protein CASSYGGGGQPQHF.

This clone was seen just once. J is TRBJ1-2 and V is TRBV7-9; 9 nucleotides agree with TRBD1. Germline V gene sequence: CDR1 SEHNR, CDR2 FQNEAQ (reference sequence). Trimming cost V 6 bases and J 3 bases; bases outside gene matches: 5. There are 14 residues in the CDR3. CDR3 DNA: TGTGCCAGCAGATTCACAGGGGGCGACTATGGCTACACCTTC. This translates into CASRFTGGDYGYTF. Together with reference TRBV7-9 and TRBJ1-2, the CDR3 gives the full variable domain: DTGVSQNPRHKITKRGQNVTFRCDPISEHNRLYWYRQTLGQGPEFLTYFQNEAQLEKSRLLSDRFSAERPKGSFSTLEIQRTEQGDSAMYLCASRFTGGDYGYTFGSGTRLTVV.

V is TRBV5-1 and J is TRBJ1-5; the match to TRBD1 covers 7 bases. Losses at the gene ends were 2 bases for V and 6 bases for J; bases not matched to a gene: 8. This CDR3 has 15 residues. CDR1 SGHRS and CDR2 YFSETQ come from the germline V gene. This CDR3 reads CASSLNTGVGQPQHF. CDR3 coding DNA: TGCGCCAGCAGCTTAAATACAGGGGTGGGTCAGCCCCAGCATTTT.

This clone was observed once. The chain uses TRBV9 and TRBJ2-7; the D gene is possibly TRBD1 (6 bases). CDR3 length: 13 amino acids. Trimming removed 0 bases from V and 3 bases from J, with 7 bases in between. In germline, CDR1 is SGDLS, CDR2 YYNGEE. This chain's CDR3 is CASSVGDNYEQYF. DNA of the CDR3: TGTGCCAGCAGCGTAGGGGACAACTACGAGCAGTACTTC.

The chain couples TRBV11-2 to TRBJ2-1; TRBD1 agrees at 11 bases. V shed 7 bases, J shed 3 bases, and the junction held 5 bases outside the gene matches. The CDR3 extends over 15 amino acids. Germline V lookup: CDR1 SGHAT, CDR2 FQNNGV. The CDR3 DNA is TGTGCCAGCACCTTTGGGACAGGGGGCTACAATGAGCAGTTCTTC. Translated, it gives CASTFGTGGYNEQFF.

As for this clone: Sequence at one end of the junction differs from germline and may be a read error. The gene calls are TRBV2 and TRBJ1-2; D not resolved. Germline CDR1 is SNHLY and CDR2 is FYNNEI. CDR3 length: 8 amino acids. The CDR3 DNA is TGTGCCAGCAGTGAAGCCCTTTTC. Encoded protein: CASSEALF. The whole variable domain, remainder taken from reference TRBV2 and TRBJ1-2, is EPEVTQTPSHQVTQMGQEVILRCVPISNHLYFYWYRQILGQKVEFLVSFYNNEISEKSEIFDDQFSVERPDGSNFTLKIRSTKLEDSAMYFCASSEALFGSGTRLTVV.

The chain couples TRBV29-1 to TRBJ1-4; D not certain. In germline, CDR1 is SQVTM, CDR2 ANQGSEA. There are 12 residues in the CDR3. Between the trimmed V and J ends, which lost 4 bases and 5 bases, there was a span of 8 bases. CDR3 coding DNA: TGCAGCGTTGTGCGGGAGAATGAAAAACTGTTTTTT. Encoded protein: CSVVRENEKLFF.

The genes are TRBV10-2 and TRBJ1-1; D is unresolved. Germline CDR1 WSHSY, CDR2 SAAADI. Trimming stripped 7 bases from V and 4 bases from J, with 13 bases between. This CDR3 has 13 residues. CDR3 protein: CASTPGRVTEAFF. The CDR3 DNA follows: TGCGCCAGCACGCCCGGGAGGGTCACTGAAGCTTTCTTT.

The rearrangement joins TRBV11-2 to TRBJ1-5; D uncertain. V was trimmed by 1 base and J by 9 bases, leaving 7 bases between them. Germline CDR1 SGHAT, CDR2 FQNNGV. CDR3 length: 12 residues. CDR3 nucleotides: TGTGCCAGCAGCTTAGCACGGGGGCCCCAGCATTTT. Amino acids: CASSLARGPQHF.

V and J are TRBV5-1 and TRBJ2-1, with D possibly being TRBD2 (5 bases). From germline, CDR1 is SGHRS and CDR2 YFSETQ. The CDR3 consists of 16 residues. Trimming cost V 4 bases and J 0 bases, with 14 bases left between them. The CDR3 DNA sequence: TGCGCCAGCAGCGTAAGCGATGGGAGCTCCTACAATGAGCAGTTCTTC. It encodes CASSVSDGSSYNEQFF.